What follows describes a single TCR beta chain. CD45RO negativity and positive selection for CCR7 defined naive CD8 cells, a population that excluded terminally differentiated effector memory CD45RA+ cells. The table came from immunoSEQ multiplex PCR; TCRdb's copy has only in-frame clones and leaves some out. The sample has 800,000 or so clones; 95% to 97% are singletons. The trim removed 6 bases at V and 0 bases at J, leaving 5 bases unmatched. The length of the CDR3 is 15 residues. The germline CDR1 and CDR2 sequences are MNHEY and SVGAGI. The data were obtained in a study of shared clonotypes between healthy human individuals.

The chain recombines TRBV6-5 with TRBJ2-1, with TRBD2 matching over 7 bases. The sequence came from a young man in good health. Sequenced sample: naive CD8+ T cells sorted from blood. The CDR3 region is CASRASGSSYNEQFF. CDR3 sequence (DNA): TGTGCCAGCAGGGCTAGCGGCAGCTCCTACAATGAGCAGTTCTTC.